This entry concerns a single TCR beta chain. The antigen is undetermined. The sample belongs to a study of ipilimumab plus nivolumab after autologous stem cell transplantation. Overall study findings and caveats: Authors suggest TCR repertoire, Treg phenotype and gut microbiota support further study.

Germline CDR1 is SGHRS and CDR2 is YFSETQ. The CDR3 contains 15 residues. The ends were cut back, 4 bases at V and 2 bases at J, with 15 bases in the middle. Patients got ipilimumab 1 mg/kg beginning 14 to 28 days post-transplant. Some clones are missing from TCRdb's copy, which holds only in-frame ones; the method was immunoSEQ multiplex PCR. The table lists tens of thousands of clones, 70% to 85% of them singletons. V is TRBV5-1 and J is TRBJ1-2, with no clear D. The sequence came from a male donor with diffuse large B-cell lymphoma. The material was PBMCs, obtained in a trial of ipilimumab plus nivolumab as post-transplant consolidation. The CDR3 coding sequence is TGCGCCAGCAGCCCGGACGGTCCCATCAACTATGGCTACACCTTC. Translating gives CASSPDGPINYGYTF.